This TCR beta chain was profiled in a study of T cell clonotyping in hematopoietic cell transplantation. Points from the study as a whole: After transplant, recipient diversity fell while pathologically expanded clonotypes grew through day 180. Broader posttransplant TCR repertoire diversity was predicted by graft donor and pretransplant recipient Inverse Simpson Index values.

Profiled with immunoSEQ multiplex PCR; TCRdb holds only in-frame clones, not every one. The sample has under 7,500 clones, approximately 91% seen once. Worth noting for this clone: The target antigen is unknown.

Recipient blood drawn about 28 days pretransplant and days 30, 100, 180 after. CDR3 length equals 15 residues. Germline CDR1 ENHRY, CDR2 SYGVKD. V was trimmed by 3 bases and J by 4 bases, leaving 13 bases between them. Sequencing was performed on peripheral blood mononuclear cells, taken 100 days after allogeneic stem cell transplant. The chain uses TRBV10-3 and TRBJ1-5; weak D call: TRBD1 (6 bases). The TCR sequence derives from a female patient aged 50-59 years who had an allogeneic stem cell transplant from a related donor, so the T cells may come from the graft donor. Some clones in this sample may be carry-over from other donors' samples. The CDR3 bases are TGTGCCATCAGTGATTCACAGGGCCTTAATCAGCCCCAGCATTTT. Protein product: CAISDSQGLNQPQHF.